The entry below gives a single T cell receptor (beta chain) sequence along with its context. Its antigen is currently unknown. This record belongs to a study of glioma-infiltrating T cells after dendritic cell vaccination. Regarding the study as a whole: Survival was not directly related to TCR clonality in these patients.

The assay was immunoSEQ multiplex PCR, and TCRdb's table has in-frame clones only and misses some. The sample lists under 100,000 clones; 85% were seen once. In germline, CDR1 is SGHRS, CDR2 YFSETQ. Trimming took 4 bases from V and 1 from J; bases not matched to a gene: 4. This CDR3 has 15 residues. The sequence came from a human donor with glioblastoma. The specimen comprised blood, sampled before dendritic cell vaccination. The chain recombines TRBV5-1 with TRBJ2-7; TRBD1 matches 11 bases. Here the CDR3 DNA reads TGCGCCAGCAGCCCGGGGGACAGGGGGTCCTACGAGCAGTACTTC. Translation: CASSPGDRGSYEQYF.